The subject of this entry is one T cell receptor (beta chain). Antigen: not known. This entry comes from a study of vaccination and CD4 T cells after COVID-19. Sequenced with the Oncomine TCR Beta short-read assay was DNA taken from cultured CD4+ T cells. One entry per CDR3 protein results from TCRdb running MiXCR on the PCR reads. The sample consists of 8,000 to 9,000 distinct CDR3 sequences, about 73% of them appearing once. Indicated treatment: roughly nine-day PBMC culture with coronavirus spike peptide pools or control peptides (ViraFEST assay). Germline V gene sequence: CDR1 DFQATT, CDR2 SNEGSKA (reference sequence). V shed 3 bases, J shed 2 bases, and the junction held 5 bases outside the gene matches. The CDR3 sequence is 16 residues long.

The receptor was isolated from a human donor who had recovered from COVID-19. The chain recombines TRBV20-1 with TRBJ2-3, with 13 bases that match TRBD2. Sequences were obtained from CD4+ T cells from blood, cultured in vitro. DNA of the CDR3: TGCAGTGCTAGCCGAGGACTAGCGGGGGTCACAGATACGCAGTATTTT. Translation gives CSASRGLAGVTDTQYF.